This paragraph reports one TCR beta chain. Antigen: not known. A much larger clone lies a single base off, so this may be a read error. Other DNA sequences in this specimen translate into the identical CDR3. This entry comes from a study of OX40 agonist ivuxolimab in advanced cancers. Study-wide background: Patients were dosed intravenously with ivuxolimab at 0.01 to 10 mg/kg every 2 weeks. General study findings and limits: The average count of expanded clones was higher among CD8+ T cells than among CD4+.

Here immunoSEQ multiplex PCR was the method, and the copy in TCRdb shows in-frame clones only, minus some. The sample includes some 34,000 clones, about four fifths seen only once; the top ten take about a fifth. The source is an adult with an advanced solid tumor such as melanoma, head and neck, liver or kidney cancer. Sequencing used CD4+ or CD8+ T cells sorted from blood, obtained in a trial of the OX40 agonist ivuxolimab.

CDR3 bases: TGTGCCAGCAGTTACACAGGACGTGGTCAGCCCCAGCATTTT. This codes for CASSYTGRGQPQHF. This chain connects TRBV6-5 to TRBJ1-5; perhaps TRBD1 as D (5 bases). Trimming cost V 2 bases and J 6 bases, with 11 bases left between them. Germline V gives CDR1 MNHEY, CDR2 SVGAGI. CDR3 size: 14 residues.